This T cell receptor beta chain was sequenced in a study of blood T cell repertoires in COVID-19. Study overall: Whether acute or convalescent, the COVID-19 samples came from the United States, Italy and Spain. The cDNA or gDNA used as material had been derived from T cells, B-cell-depleted T cells, or PBMCs.

Losses at the gene ends were 1 base for V and 5 bases for J; bases not matched to a gene: 9. The CDR3 spans 19 residues. Germline V gives CDR1 KGHSH, CDR2 LQKENI. Per the authors' pipeline: Reference gene primer amplification gave estimated nucleated cell counts. Clones were sequenced by immunoSEQ multiplex PCR, and TCRdb holds only the in-frame ones, with some missing. The DNA was the basis for D and trimming; V, J and clone size are from that table. The sample includes some 100,000 clones, 88% of them seen just once. Sequenced input: peripheral blood. The V gene is TRBV18, the J gene TRBJ1-6; 12 nucleotides agree with TRBD1. The clonotype was recovered from a woman in her sixties with acute or convalescent COVID-19. The CDR3 region has the DNA TGTGCCAGCTCACCACTTGGGACAGGGGGCAGTTCCCATAATTCACCCCTCCACTTT. Translation gives CASSPLGTGGSSHNSPLHF.